These 15 T cell receptor beta chains were all obtained from the same sample, sequenced in a study of blood T cell repertoires in COVID-19. Only in-frame clones appear in the TCRdb table, and some are missing; sequencing was by immunoSEQ multiplex PCR. The repertoire includes a few hundred thousand clones, nearly 90% of them detected once, and around 4.4% sits in the top ten. Sequencing was done on a sample of PBMCs or T cells enriched from blood (not recorded which). All receptors derive from a young woman with acute COVID-19.

This chain links TRBV12-2 with TRBJ2-3; the table's D call TRBD2 went unverified against the DNA. TRBV12-2 is marked as a pseudogene. The CDR3 is made up of 20 amino acids. The CDR3 reads CASRRTKTSGTSGRTDTQYF. In nucleotides, the CDR3 is TGTGCAAGTCGCCGCACTAAGACCTCCGGGACTAGCGGGAGGACAGATACGCAGTATTTT.

Of note for this clone: Other DNA sequences of this sample code for an identical CDR3. The chain uses TRBV28 and TRBJ1-1; 8 positions match TRBD1. Losses at the gene ends were 5 bases for V and 4 bases for J; bases not matched to a gene: 6. From germline, CDR1 is MDHEN and CDR2 SYDVKM. This CDR3 has 14 amino acids. CDR3 sequence reads: CASSPGGGGTEAFF. The DNA for the CDR3 is TGTGCCAGCAGTCCAGGGGGCGGGGGCACTGAAGCTTTCTTT.

The CDR3 sequence: CASSLQGVGHEQYF. CDR3 nucleotide sequence: TGCGCCAGCAGCTTGCAAGGAGTCGGCCACGAGCAGTACTTC. V and J are TRBV5-1 and TRBJ2-7; no reliable D call. The CDR3 loop spans 14 amino acids. Germline assignment: CDR1 SGHRS and CDR2 YFSETQ. The V end lost 1 base, the J end lost 5 bases, and 13 bases lay between the germline ends.

The table lists this clone with many counts. CDR3 DNA sequence: TGTGCCAGCAGCCCGGGACAGATAACAGATACGCAGTATTTT. Translating it yields CASSPGQITDTQYF. The V call is TRBV7-9, the J call TRBJ2-3, with TRBD1 identical over 7 bases. The CDR3 length is 14 residues. V was pared by 5 bases and J by 3 bases, with 5 bases of the junction left unmatched. In germline, CDR1 is SEHNR, CDR2 FQNEAQ (reference sequence).

This clone has more than one count but fewer than ten. The V gene is TRBV3-1 (or the pseudogene TRBV3-2), the J gene TRBJ2-7; 8 bases align to TRBD2. CDR3 size: 14 residues. The germline V gene has CDR1 LGHDT and CDR2 YNNKEL (reference sequence). V shed 1 base, J shed 4 bases, and the junction held 3 bases outside the gene matches. Written as DNA, the CDR3 is TGTGCCAGCAGCCAAGCAGCGGGAGATTACGAGCAGTACTTC. Its translation: CASSQAAGDYEQYF.

V gene TRBV5-4 combines with J gene TRBJ2-5; D not resolved. Germline loops: CDR1 SGHNT, CDR2 YYREEE (reference sequence). V gave up 1 base and J gave up 2 bases, with 12 bases separating them. The CDR3 extends over 15 amino acids. This CDR3 is CASSLSMAVQETQYF. The DNA of the CDR3 is TGTGCCAGCAGCTTGTCCATGGCAGTACAAGAGACCCAGTACTTC.

V gene TRBV11-2 combines with J gene TRBJ1-6; TRBD1 is a possible D gene (5 bases). The germline V and J ends were trimmed by 0 bases and 15 bases, with 15 bases remaining between them. The CDR3 has 14 amino acids. Germline assignment: CDR1 SGHAT and CDR2 FQNNGV. In DNA form, the CDR3 reads TGTGCCAGCAGCTTAGATCAGGAGTCCGGGGGCCTCCACTTT. This sequence encodes CASSLDQESGGLHF.

The CDR3 coding sequence is TGCGCCAGCAGCTTGGGATTGGCTAGCGGGGGAGAGGCCTACGAGCAGTACTTC. Its translation: CASSLGLASGGEAYEQYF. V and J are TRBV5-1 and TRBJ2-7; TRBD2 aligns across 10 bases. The CDR3 runs to 18 residues. Germline V gene data show CDR1 as SGHRS and CDR2 as YFSETQ. V trimming: 0 bases; J trimming: 2 bases; junction bases outside the gene matches: 11.

This clone was observed once. V usage is TRBV9 and J usage is TRBJ1-6; TRBD1 aligns across 8 bases. The CDR3 length is 16 residues. J was trimmed by 7 bases and V by 4 bases; bases with no gene match: 10. Germline V gives CDR1 SGDLS, CDR2 YYNGEE. The CDR3 loop is CASSRRSGTGNSPLHF. The CDR3 DNA reads TGTGCCAGCAGCAGGCGATCCGGGACAGGAAATTCACCCCTCCACTTT.

V and J are TRBV18 and TRBJ1-6; 11 bases align to TRBD1. Germline V gives CDR1 KGHSH, CDR2 LQKENI. There are 15 residues in the CDR3. V was clipped by 4 bases and J by 8 bases; unmatched bases: 4. The CDR3 DNA reads TGTGCCAGCTCACTTCGGACAGGGGGCGATTCACCCCTCCACTTT. Its translation: CASSLRTGGDSPLHF.

The table lists this clone with a count of one. CDR3 loop: CARSFGGLSNQPQHF. CDR3 DNA sequence: TGTGCCAGAAGCTTCGGGGGTCTGAGCAATCAGCCCCAGCATTTT. The chain combines TRBV5-3 with TRBJ1-5, with D perhaps TRBD1 (5 bases). TRBV5-3 is known as an ORF, though its function is uncertain. There are 15 residues in the CDR3. V lost 2 bases and J 1 base, leaving 10 bases between the germline ends.

This clone appeared a few times. The chain recombines TRBV2 with TRBJ2-7, with D maybe TRBD2 (5 bases). Trimming left V 5 bases short and J 3 bases short, with 8 bases between. Germline loops: CDR1 SNHLY, CDR2 FYNNEI. The CDR3 covers 12 residues. The CDR3 bases are TGTGCCAGCAGTCGGGATGTCTACGAGCAGTACTTC. Encoded protein: CASSRDVYEQYF.

The chain joins TRBV12-5 to TRBJ1-2, with D perhaps matching TRBD1 (5 bases). This CDR3 is built from 14 residues. CDR1 is LGHNT and CDR2 is FRNRAP in the germline V gene. The V end lost 6 bases, the J end lost 8 bases, and 19 bases lay between the germline ends. CDR3 residues: CASGPPSRGDGYTF. The CDR3 coding sequence is TGTGCTAGTGGCCCCCCAAGCCGGGGGGACGGCTACACCTTC.

This chain uses TRBV19 with TRBJ1-2; a possible D gene is TRBD1 (6 bases). Germline V gives CDR1 LNHDA, CDR2 SQIVND (reference sequence). The V end lost 3 bases, the J end lost 8 bases, and 13 bases lay between the germline ends. CDR3 length: 13 amino acids. Here the CDR3 reads CASSMGGGAGYTF. CDR3 bases: TGTGCCAGTAGTATGGGTGGGGGCGCGGGCTACACCTTC.

The rearrangement joins TRBV5-1 to TRBJ1-6; 9 bases align to TRBD1. Germline CDR1 and CDR2: SGHRS and YFSETQ. This CDR3 has 13 amino acids. V lost 5 bases to trimming and J lost 13 bases; unmatched junction nucleotides: 7. The CDR3, as DNA: TGCGCCAGCAGTCGGGACAGGGAGTCTCCCCTCCACTTT. Amino acid sequence: CASSRDRESPLHF. The variable domain in full, completed from reference TRBV5-1 and TRBJ1-6, reads KAGVTQTPRYLIKTRGQQVTLSCSPISGHRSVSWYQQTPGQGLQFLFEYFSETQRNKGNFPGRFSGRQFSNSRSEMNVSTLELGDSALYLCASSRDRESPLHFGNGTRLTVT.